This T cell receptor beta chain was retrieved from a study of sequential checkpoint blockade in melanoma. As for the study in general: Patients were randomized 1:1 to nivolumab-then-ipilimumab or ipilimumab-then-nivolumab first-line. Both treatment sequences were followed by maintenance nivolumab.

Indicated treatment: randomized to nivolumab then ipilimumab (arm A) or the reverse (arm B). Patients had received no earlier DNA-damaging chemotherapy. The CDR3 runs to 14 residues. With 6 bases removed from V and 0 bases from J, the gap between germline ends came to 12 bases. CDR1 MNHEY and CDR2 SMNVEV come from the germline V gene (reference sequence). TCRdb keeps only in-frame clones here, not all; method: immunoSEQ multiplex PCR. The sample consists of some 6,000 clones, roughly 85% of them appearing once. Material: CD8+ T cells sorted from blood (inferred from file names), obtained from a patient given nivolumab and ipilimumab in sequence. The clonotype originates from a human donor with melanoma. The rearrangement links TRBV27 to TRBJ2-7; D might be TRBD2 (6 bases). CDR3: CASRPSGFSYEQYF. The CDR3 nucleotides read TGTGCCAGCAGACCCAGCGGGTTCTCCTACGAGCAGTACTTC.